The next 26 T cell receptor beta chains were all read from a single sample in a study of response to subunit inactivated influenza vaccine listed by TCRdb under 2018. The library relied on RT-PCR. The sequencer was an Illumina HiSeq 2500. TCRdb reprocessed the public reads (quality trimming at Q25 with fastp, clone calling with MiXCR) and kept in-frame beta chains. When rows share a CDR3 protein, they turn into one entry using the most common DNA and genes. Here the sample has hundreds of thousands of distinct CDR3 sequences; approximately 14% occur a single time. The top ten hold 9.5% to 13% of the sample. The sample here was PBMCs from blood, taken about 13 days after vaccination. The receptor set was obtained from a man aged 45-65 years who received an inactivated influenza vaccine. Donor details come from another sample of the same person, matched by shared clones.

The rearrangement joins TRBV20-1 to TRBJ1-6; TRBD1 agrees at 9 bases. CDR3 size: 15 residues. Per germline, CDR1 DFQATT and CDR2 SNEGSKA (reference sequence). The ends lost 3 bases at V and 5 bases at J; junction bases unmatched: 5. The CDR3, as DNA: TGCAGTGCTAGGGGGACAGGGAGGGATAATTCACCCCTCCACTTT. Amino acid sequence: CSARGTGRDNSPLHF.

This clonotype was observed at least ten times. This chain joins TRBV29-1 and TRBJ2-7, with 8 bases matching TRBD2. Germline values: CDR1 SQVTM, CDR2 ANQGSEA. Germline trimming cut 3 bases from V and 1 base from J; bases unmatched to any gene: 5. The CDR3 is 14 amino acids. CDR3 coding DNA: TGCAGCGTTGAGGGTCTAGCGGGTTCCTACGAGCAGTACTTC. It is translated as CSVEGLAGSYEQYF.

The J gene is TRBJ2-5, the V gene TRBV7-9; D possibly matches TRBD1 or TRBD2 (5 bases each). CDR3 size: 13 residues. Germline assignment: CDR1 SEHNR and CDR2 FQNEAQ (reference sequence). V was trimmed by 3 bases and J by 5 bases, leaving 10 bases between them. The CDR3 nucleotides read TGTGCCAGCAGCTTGGGACGGTTGGAGACCCAGTACTTC. Translating gives CASSLGRLETQYF. Looking up the rest from reference TRBV7-9 and TRBJ2-5 gives the full variable domain: DTGVSQNPRHKITKRGQNVTFRCDPISEHNRLYWYRQTLGQGPEFLTYFQNEAQLEKSRLLSDRFSAERPKGSFSTLEIQRTEQGDSAMYLCASSLGRLETQYFGPGTRLLVL.

The gene calls are TRBV20-1 and TRBJ1-1, with D unresolved. Germline values: CDR1 DFQATT, CDR2 SNEGSKA (reference sequence). The germline V and J ends were trimmed by 2 bases and 5 bases, with 15 bases remaining between them. CDR3 length equals 14 residues. This CDR3 is CSARPPTGETEAFF. CDR3 nucleotide sequence: TGCAGTGCTAGACCACCGACCGGGGAGACTGAAGCTTTCTTT.

This clonotype appeared a few times. The CDR3 DNA reads as TGTGCCAGCACCCCAACAGTCAGCCCCTACAATGAGCAGTTCTTC. Residues: CASTPTVSPYNEQFF. The chain is built from TRBV28 and TRBJ2-1; D is ambiguous. Per germline, CDR1 MDHEN and CDR2 SYDVKM. Trimming shortened V by 7 bases and J by 2 bases, and 15 bases separated the two germline ends. The CDR3 sequence is 15 residues long.

The chain is built from TRBV29-1 and TRBJ2-1; perhaps TRBD2 as D (5 bases). The CDR3 contains 16 residues. The germline CDR1 and CDR2 sequences are SQVTM and ANQGSEA. Trimming took off 6 bases at V and 7 bases at J, with 25 bases between the two ends. Written as DNA, the CDR3 is TGCAGCGTGGGCCCCTACTTAGCGAGGGTTGAGAATGAGCAGTTCTTC. Its protein is CSVGPYLARVENEQFF.

This clonotype was observed a few times. The J gene is TRBJ2-1, the V gene TRBV7-2, with D unresolved. Germline CDR1 is SGHTA and CDR2 is FQGNSA. The CDR3 loop spans 17 amino acids. Trimming shortened V by 4 bases and J by 7 bases, and 23 bases separated the two germline ends. The chain's CDR3 is CASSYPRRRKLGNEQFF. CDR3 DNA sequence: TGTGCCAGCAGCTACCCCCGCCGGCGGAAACTGGGGAATGAGCAGTTCTTC.

This clonotype has more than one count but fewer than ten. The chain combines TRBV20-1 with TRBJ2-3; D is unresolved. CDR3 length equals 12 residues. Germline CDR1 is DFQATT and CDR2 is SNEGSKA (reference sequence). Trimming stripped 3 bases from V and 6 bases from J, with 10 bases between. CDR3 nucleotides: TGCAGTGCTAGGGGCATGTTGGATACGCAGTATTTT. Encoded protein: CSARGMLDTQYF.

This clonotype was observed at least ten times. The chain employs TRBV12-3 or TRBV12-4 and TRBJ1-2; D not certain. The CDR3 runs to 13 residues. V shed 3 bases and J shed 3 bases, with 8 bases lying between them. This chain's CDR3 is CASSLDGYYGYTF. Written as DNA, the CDR3 is TGTGCCAGCAGTTTGGACGGATACTATGGCTACACCTTC.

This chain uses TRBV29-1 with TRBJ2-1; D unresolved. Germline values: CDR1 SQVTM, CDR2 ANQGSEA. The CDR3 loop spans 12 amino acids. V lost 6 bases and J lost 7, with 13 bases in between. CDR3 amino acids: CSVAKGKNEQFF. CDR3 nucleotide sequence: TGCAGCGTCGCAAAAGGGAAAAATGAGCAGTTCTTC.

This clonotype has more than one count but fewer than ten. CDR3 sequence reads: CSARDWTSGGAEQYF. The CDR3 DNA follows: TGCAGTGCTAGAGATTGGACTAGCGGGGGGGCCGAGCAGTACTTC. This chain uses TRBV20-1 with TRBJ2-7; TRBD2 aligns across 15 bases. The CDR3 runs 15 residues. The V segment lost 0 bases and the J segment 6 bases; nucleotides outside the gene matches: 3. In germline, CDR1 is DFQATT, CDR2 SNEGSKA (reference sequence).

The CDR3 region is CASSSPGLAGDTQYF. DNA of the CDR3: TGTGCCAGCAGCTCGCCGGGACTAGCAGGAGATACGCAGTATTTT. J is TRBJ2-3 and V is TRBV11-2; TRBD2 agrees at 9 bases. The CDR3 totals 15 residues. V was clipped by 4 bases and J by 5 bases; unmatched bases: 7. The germline CDR1 and CDR2 sequences are SGHAT and FQNNGV.

CDR3 in amino acids: CASSFSDRGAYEQYF. CDR3 nucleotides: TGTGCCAGCAGCTTTTCGGACAGGGGAGCCTACGAGCAGTACTTC. The chain carries TRBV11-2 and TRBJ2-7; the match to TRBD1 covers 9 bases. The junction had 5 bases not matched to a gene; V was cut back by 3 bases and J by 2 bases. The CDR3 is 15 residues long. CDR1 and CDR2 from the germline V gene are SGHAT and FQNNGV.

This clonotype was found a few times. The V gene is TRBV7-2, the J gene TRBJ2-1; the match to TRBD2 covers 14 bases. Germline-derived CDR1 and CDR2 are SGHTA and FQGNSA. The V segment lost 0 bases and the J segment 8 bases; nucleotides outside the gene matches: 6. There are 17 residues in the CDR3. The CDR3 DNA is TGTGCCAGCAGCTTAGCGGGGGGACTAGCGGGGGCCGATGAGCAGTTCTTC. This gives the protein CASSLAGGLAGADEQFF.

The rearrangement joins TRBV18 to TRBJ1-1; 8 positions match TRBD1. CDR3 length: 14 amino acids. The germline CDR1 and CDR2 sequences are KGHSH and LQKENI. V lost 0 bases and J lost 8; bases outside the gene matches: 5. The CDR3 DNA reads as TGTGCCAGCTCACCACCGGACAGGGCTTCCGAAGCTTTCTTT. Translated: CASSPPDRASEAFF.

The sample holds one count of this clonotype. The chain is built from TRBV20-1 and TRBJ2-4; 7 bases map to TRBD1. Germline trimming cut 3 bases from V and 0 bases from J; bases unmatched to any gene: 5. CDR3 length: 15 amino acids. CDR1 DFQATT and CDR2 SNEGSKA come from the germline V gene (reference sequence). In DNA form, the CDR3 reads TGCAGTGCTAGCATGACAGGGCTAGCCAAAAACATTCAGTACTTC. It encodes CSASMTGLAKNIQYF.

CDR3 amino acids: CASSSHRGGSTDTQYF. CDR3 nucleotides: TGTGCCAGCAGCTCCCACCGGGGCGGGAGCACAGATACGCAGTATTTT. The gene calls are TRBV7-9 and TRBJ2-3, with D possibly called TRBD1 or TRBD2 (5 bases each). CDR1 is SEHNR, CDR2 FQNEAQ, per germline (reference sequence). Between the trimmed V and J ends, which lost 4 bases and 0 bases, there was a span of 14 bases. This CDR3 is built from 16 residues. The full variable domain, with the rest looked up from reference TRBV7-9 and TRBJ2-3, is DTGVSQNPRHKITKRGQNVTFRCDPISEHNRLYWYRQTLGQGPEFLTYFQNEAQLEKSRLLSDRFSAERPKGSFSTLEIQRTEQGDSAMYLCASSSHRGGSTDTQYFGPGTRLTVL.

The rearrangement links TRBV20-1 to TRBJ1-1; 11 bases are a match to TRBD1. In germline, CDR1 is DFQATT, CDR2 SNEGSKA (reference sequence). Trimming cost V 3 bases and J 5 bases; bases outside gene matches: 5. The CDR3 runs 14 residues. The DNA for the CDR3 is TGCAGTGCTAGGGGCGGGACAGGGGGAACTGAAGCTTTCTTT. It specifies CSARGGTGGTEAFF.

The V and J genes are TRBV3-1 and TRBJ1-2; D gene uncertain. This CDR3 contains 13 residues. V shed 1 base and J shed 7 bases, with 10 bases lying between them. Germline CDR1 LGHDT, CDR2 YNNKEL (reference sequence). The CDR3 is CASSQVAGSGYTF. CDR3 nucleotides: TGTGCCAGCAGCCAAGTTGCAGGATCTGGCTACACCTTC.

Regarding this clonotype: With a much larger clone just one base away, this may be a read error. The rearrangement links TRBV2 to TRBJ2-2; TRBD1 agrees at 7 bases. V trimming: 6 bases; J trimming: 2 bases; junction bases outside the gene matches: 3. CDR1 and CDR2 from the germline V gene are SNHLY and FYNNEI. The CDR3 length is 14 residues. CDR3 residues: CASRGTANTGELFF. CDR3 sequence (DNA): TGTGCCAGCAGGGGGACAGCAAACACCGGGGAGCTGTTTTTT.

This clonotype was detected many times. At one end the junction does not follow the germline gene, possibly because of a read error. Here the CDR3 reads CASRLAGNYGYTF. The CDR3 coding sequence is TGCGCCAGCAGGTTGGCAGGGAACTATGGCTACACCTTC. The rearrangement uses TRBV5-1 and TRBJ1-2; tentative D call: TRBD1 (5 bases). The germline gives CDR1 SGHRS, CDR2 YFSETQ. This CDR3 is built from 13 residues.

The rearrangement uses TRBV7-8 and TRBJ2-2; D might be TRBD2 (6 bases). There are 13 residues in the CDR3. Germline V gene data show CDR1 as SGHVS and CDR2 as FQNEAQ. Trimming removed 5 bases at V and 7 bases at J, with 11 bases between. This chain's CDR3 is CASSGRGNGELFF. The CDR3, as DNA: TGTGCCAGCAGCGGGCGGGGCAACGGGGAGCTGTTTTTT.

Ten or more counts support this clonotype. The CDR3 loop is CASSLDAPGDTQYF. For the CDR3, the DNA is TGCGCCAGCAGCTTGGACGCGCCGGGTGATACGCAGTATTTT. The V call is TRBV5-1, the J call TRBJ2-3; D remains unclear. Germline lookup yields CDR1 SGHRS and CDR2 YFSETQ. CDR3 length: 14 residues. Trimming left V 0 bases short and J 6 bases short, with 11 bases between.

The chain links TRBV15 to TRBJ2-2; a possible D gene is TRBD2 (5 bases). Germline values: CDR1 LNHNV, CDR2 YYDKDF (reference sequence). V dropped 2 bases and J dropped 0 bases, with 13 bases sitting between them. This CDR3 is 17 amino acids long. The DNA for the CDR3 is TGTGCCACCAGCAGATATCGGGGTGCGACGAACACCGGGGAGCTGTTTTTT. Translated: CATSRYRGATNTGELFF.

CDR3 DNA sequence: TGCAGTGCTAGAGATCGAGAGGATTATAGCAATCAGCCCCAGCATTTT. Residues: CSARDREDYSNQPQHF. The V gene is TRBV20-1, the J gene TRBJ1-5; no definite D call. Germline CDR1 and CDR2: DFQATT and SNEGSKA (reference sequence). Trimming shortened V by 0 bases and J by 0 bases, and 12 bases separated the two germline ends. CDR3 length: 16 residues.

The rearrangement links TRBV28 to TRBJ2-3, with 11 bases matching TRBD2. V gave up 4 bases and J gave up 4 bases; unmatched junction bases: 10. Germline V gene data show CDR1 as MDHEN and CDR2 as SYDVKM. The CDR3 extends over 17 amino acids. Written as DNA, the CDR3 is TGTGCCAGCAGTTCACTTAGCGGGGGGGCCCTTGCAGATACGCAGTATTTT. It yields the protein CASSSLSGGALADTQYF.